The 8 T cell receptor beta chains presented below share a single source sample, sequenced in a study of glioma-infiltrating T cells. Using RNA template, CDR3s of TCR alpha and beta were amplified with iRepertoire arm-PCR. TCRdb reprocessed the multiplex PCR reads via MiXCR and lists one record per CDR3 protein. The table includes 85,000 to 110,000 distinct CDR3 sequences, 29% detected once. Sequences were obtained from glioma tissue, nonneoplastic brain tissue, or PBMCs (not recorded which). The receptors come from a human donor with low-grade glioma or glioblastoma, undergoing nonglioma brain surgery, or in good health (not recorded which).

By its share, this clonotype is medium-sized. The rearrangement uses TRBV20-1 and TRBJ2-7; tentative D call: TRBD2 (6 bases). Trimming pared 1 base from V and 5 bases from J, leaving 9 bases between. CDR1 and CDR2 from the germline V gene are DFQATT and SNEGSKA (reference sequence). The CDR3 contains 12 residues. CDR3 in DNA: TGCAGTGCTAGAGTGGACTACAACGAGCAGTACTTC. Translation gives CSARVDYNEQYF.

This clonotype is deemed medium-sized. The CDR3 loop is CASSVTGVEQYF. The CDR3 DNA follows: TGTGCCAGCAGCGTTACAGGGGTAGAGCAGTACTTC. V gene TRBV7-2 combines with J gene TRBJ2-7; 7 bases agree with TRBD1. The CDR3 totals 12 residues. The V gene's germline CDR1 is SGHTA and CDR2 FQGNSA. After removal of 5 bases from V and 7 bases from J, the junction contained 5 bases not matched to a gene.

Worth noting for this clonotype: A much larger clonotype is one base distant, so this may be a read error. V is TRBV7-2 and J is TRBJ2-5; D could derive from TRBD1 or TRBD2 (6 bases each). CDR1 and CDR2 from the germline V gene are SGHTA and FQGNSA. V dropped 3 bases and J dropped 9 bases, with 17 bases sitting between them. The CDR3 contains 14 residues. The CDR3 bases are TGTGCCAGCAGCTTTAGGGGGGACCAGGGGTCCCAGTACTTC. Amino acids: CASSFRGDQGSQYF. Full variable domain (rest looked up from reference TRBV7-2 and TRBJ2-5): GAGVSQSPSNKVTEKGKDVELRCDPISGHTALYWYRQSLGQGLEFLIYFQGNSAPDKSGLPSDRFSAERTGGSVSTLTIQRTQQEDSAVYLCASSFRGDQGSQYFGPGTRLLVL.

This clonotype has more than one count but fewer than ten. V usage is TRBV5-1 and J usage is TRBJ2-3, with D unresolved. V was cut by 0 bases and J by 6 bases, with 8 bases left in between. CDR3 length: 13 residues. The germline CDR1 and CDR2 sequences are SGHRS and YFSETQ. The CDR3 DNA follows: TGCGCCAGCAGCTTGGGAAGCTCGGATACGCAGTATTTT. Translation: CASSLGSSDTQYF.

This clonotype appeared many times. The chain uses TRBV6-1 and TRBJ1-2; the D gene is possibly TRBD1 (5 bases). V was pared by 5 bases and J by 0 bases, with 22 bases between. The length of the CDR3 is 18 residues. The germline V gene has CDR1 MNHNS and CDR2 SASEGT. The CDR3 region is CASSSQTASPLTNYGYTF. The CDR3 DNA is TGTGCCAGCAGTTCCCAGACAGCATCCCCCCTTACTAACTATGGCTACACCTTC.

This clonotype showed up many times. This chain connects TRBV7-9 to TRBJ1-1, with D uncertain. This CDR3 contains 13 residues. Germline CDR1 is SEHNR and CDR2 is FQNEAQ (reference sequence). V shed 0 bases and J shed 6 bases, with 8 bases lying between them. The CDR3, as DNA: TGTGCCAGCAGCTTAGCAGGGATCCCTGAAGCTTTCTTT. It translates to CASSLAGIPEAFF.

Comments on this clonotype: A much larger clone lies a single base off, so this may be a read error. The chain is built from TRBV20-1 and TRBJ2-3; 14 nucleotides line up with TRBD2. There are 18 residues in the CDR3. The V gene's germline CDR1 is DFQATT and CDR2 SNEGSKA (reference sequence). CDR3 in amino acids: CNAPKPGLAGDLTDTKYF. Here the CDR3 DNA reads TGCAATGCTCCTAAGCCGGGACTAGCGGGGGACCTCACAGATACGAAGTATTTT.

As concerns this clonotype: One base away lies a much larger clone, so this may be a sequencing read error. This chain links TRBV18 with TRBJ2-3; D ambiguous. Germline CDR1 reads KGHSH; CDR2 reads LQKENI. V was shortened by 3 bases and J by 4 bases, with 14 bases between the two germline ends. The CDR3 contains 15 residues. CDR3 loop: CASSPLFEGADTQYF. The CDR3 nucleotides are TGTGCCAGCTCACCTCTATTCGAAGGCGCAGATACGCAGTATTTT.